Shown below are 8 T cell receptor beta chains from a single sample sequenced in a study of blood T cell repertoires in COVID-19 (TCRdb year 2020). Library preparation employed the immunoSEQ multiplex PCR assay. In its TCRdb copy, this immuneACCESS table keeps in-frame sequences only and misses some clones. Where compared with another copy, unresolved V genes explain less than half of these, and the others have no known cause. In all, the sample holds about 160,000 clones, and 82% of those were seen once. The ten largest clones capture 7% of the sample. Sequencing was performed on peripheral blood. Receptors originate from a woman in her forties with COVID-19, enrolled during active disease.

The chain employs TRBV25-1 and TRBJ2-7; D remains unclear. V lost 1 base, J lost 3 bases, and 10 bases lay in between. The CDR3 runs to 14 residues. From germline, CDR1 is MGHDK and CDR2 SYGVNS. This CDR3 is CASSEFGQNYEQYF. The CDR3 nucleotides read TGTGCCAGCAGTGAATTTGGGCAGAACTACGAGCAGTACTTC.

This clone has only one observation. The CDR3 here is CASRSNSGTRFSNQPQHF. The CDR3 DNA reads as TGCGCCAGCCGTTCCAATTCCGGGACTCGCTTTAGCAATCAGCCCCAGCATTTT. This sequence joins TRBV23-1 and TRBJ1-5; the D gene is possibly TRBD1 (5 bases). TRBV23-1 is marked as an open reading frame, function uncertain. V was cut by 8 bases and J by 0 bases, with 23 bases left in between. The CDR3 has 18 residues.

The chain combines TRBV6-5 with TRBJ1-5; 7 bases align to TRBD1. The CDR3 extends over 15 amino acids. The V gene end was trimmed by 6 bases and the J gene end by 7 bases; junction bases not matched to a gene: 12. Germline-derived CDR1 and CDR2 are MNHEY and SVGAGI. CDR3 nucleotide sequence: TGTGCCAGCAGGGATTTAGACAGGGAGGACCAGCCCCAGCATTTT. Its translation is CASRDLDREDQPQHF.

V and J are TRBV28 and TRBJ2-2; D ambiguous. CDR3 size: 13 residues. Germline CDR1 is MDHEN and CDR2 is SYDVKM. V was clipped by 8 bases and J by 7 bases, with 14 bases between them. The CDR3 loop is CASVGWLDGELFF. The CDR3 coding sequence is TGTGCCAGCGTCGGGTGGCTCGACGGGGAGCTGTTTTTT.

The rearrangement joins TRBV19 to TRBJ2-6; TRBD2 agrees at 9 bases. CDR3 length equals 16 residues. Germline-derived CDR1 and CDR2 are LNHDA and SQIVND (reference sequence). V lost 8 bases to trimming and J lost 0 bases; unmatched junction nucleotides: 5. The CDR3 region has the DNA TGTGCCAGTCGAGCGGGGGGACCCTCTGGGGCCAACGTCCTGACTTTC. Protein sequence: CASRAGGPSGANVLTF. Together with reference TRBV19 and TRBJ2-6, the CDR3 gives the full variable domain: DGGITQSPKYLFRKEGQNVTLSCEQNLNHDAMYWYRQDPGQGLRLIYYSQIVNDFQKGDIAEGYSVSREKKESFPLTVTSAQKNPTAFYLCASRAGGPSGANVLTFGAGSRLTVL.

This rearrangement joins TRBV10-1 to TRBJ2-3; 7 positions agree with TRBD2. There are 17 residues in the CDR3. CDR1 and CDR2 from the germline V gene are WNHNN and SYGVQD (reference sequence). After removal of 3 bases from V and 0 bases from J, the junction contained 9 bases not matched to a gene. The CDR3 DNA reads as TGCGCCAGCAGTGAAATTCCTAGCGGTAAAAGCACAGATACGCAGTATTTT. This sequence encodes CASSEIPSGKSTDTQYF.

The CDR3 here is CATSSPGTGELFF. CDR3 coding DNA: TGTGCCACCAGTTCACCAGGGACCGGGGAGCTGTTTTTT. J is TRBJ2-2 and V is TRBV24-1, with D possibly TRBD1 on 5 matching bases. Germline V gene lookup returns CDR1 KGHDR and CDR2 SFDVKD. The V end was cut by 6 bases, the J end by 5 bases, with 9 bases between. This CDR3 is built from 13 residues.

This clone showed up just once. V and J are TRBV7-8 and TRBJ1-3; unclear D gene. The germline CDR1 and CDR2 sequences are SGHVS and FQNEAQ. V lost 2 bases to trimming and J lost 0 bases, with 5 bases between them. The CDR3 runs 14 residues. The CDR3 spells CASSLLNSGNTIYF. The CDR3 nucleotides are TGTGCCAGCAGCTTACTTAACTCTGGAAACACCATATATTTT.